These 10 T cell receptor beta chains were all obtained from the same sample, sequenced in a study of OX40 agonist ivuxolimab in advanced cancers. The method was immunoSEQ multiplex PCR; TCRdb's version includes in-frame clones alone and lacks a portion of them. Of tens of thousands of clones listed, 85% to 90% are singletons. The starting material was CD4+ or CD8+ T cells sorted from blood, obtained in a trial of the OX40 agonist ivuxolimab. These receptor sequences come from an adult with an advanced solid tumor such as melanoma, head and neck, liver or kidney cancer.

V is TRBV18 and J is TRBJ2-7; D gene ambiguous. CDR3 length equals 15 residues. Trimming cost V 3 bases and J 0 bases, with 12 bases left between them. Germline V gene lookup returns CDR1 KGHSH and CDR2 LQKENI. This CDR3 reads CASSPQQASSYEQYF. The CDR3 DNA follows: TGTGCCAGCTCACCCCAGCAGGCTAGCTCCTACGAGCAGTACTTC.

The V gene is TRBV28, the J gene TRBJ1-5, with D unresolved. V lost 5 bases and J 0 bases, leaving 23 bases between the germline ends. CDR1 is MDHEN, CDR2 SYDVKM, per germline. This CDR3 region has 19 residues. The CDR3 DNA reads TGTGCCAGCAGTCCCCCCTTGGGTAGACTAATAAATAGCAATCAGCCCCAGCATTTT. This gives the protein CASSPPLGRLINSNQPQHF.

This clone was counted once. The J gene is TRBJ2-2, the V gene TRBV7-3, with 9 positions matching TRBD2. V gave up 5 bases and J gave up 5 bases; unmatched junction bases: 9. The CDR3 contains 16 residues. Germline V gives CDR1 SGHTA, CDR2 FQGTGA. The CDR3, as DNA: TGTGCCAGCAGCCCCATGGCGGGGGGGCCGACCGGGGAGCTGTTTTTT. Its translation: CASSPMAGGPTGELFF.

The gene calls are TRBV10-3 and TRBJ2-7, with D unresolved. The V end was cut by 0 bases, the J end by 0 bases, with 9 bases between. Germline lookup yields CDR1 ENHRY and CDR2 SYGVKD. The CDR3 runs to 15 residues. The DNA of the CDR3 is TGTGCCATCAGTGAGTCGTTGGCAACCTCCTACGAGCAGTACTTC. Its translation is CAISESLATSYEQYF.

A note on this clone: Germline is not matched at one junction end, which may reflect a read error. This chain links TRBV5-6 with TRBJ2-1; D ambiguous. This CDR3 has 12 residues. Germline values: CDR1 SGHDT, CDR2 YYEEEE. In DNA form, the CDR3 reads TGTGCCAGCAGCCAATTCTACAATGGGCAGTTCTTC. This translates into CASSQFYNGQFF.

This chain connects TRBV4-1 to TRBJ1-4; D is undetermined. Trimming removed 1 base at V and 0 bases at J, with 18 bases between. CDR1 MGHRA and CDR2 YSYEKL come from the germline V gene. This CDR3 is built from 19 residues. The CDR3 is CASSQVPPRIQATNEKLFF. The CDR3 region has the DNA TGCGCCAGCAGCCAAGTACCTCCAAGGATACAAGCAACTAATGAAAAACTGTTTTTT.

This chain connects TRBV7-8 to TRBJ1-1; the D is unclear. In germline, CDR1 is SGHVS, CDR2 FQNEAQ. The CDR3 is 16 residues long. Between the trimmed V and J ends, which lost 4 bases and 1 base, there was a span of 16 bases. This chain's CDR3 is CASSSIAGTQNTEAFF. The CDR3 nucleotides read TGTGCCAGCAGCTCAATCGCGGGCACCCAGAACACTGAAGCTTTCTTT.

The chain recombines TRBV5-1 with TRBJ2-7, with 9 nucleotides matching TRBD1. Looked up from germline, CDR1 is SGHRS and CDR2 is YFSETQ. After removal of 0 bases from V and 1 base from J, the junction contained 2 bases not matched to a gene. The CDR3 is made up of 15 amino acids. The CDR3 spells CASSLAGTGSYEQYF. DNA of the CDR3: TGCGCCAGCAGCTTGGCCGGGACAGGGTCCTACGAGCAGTACTTC.

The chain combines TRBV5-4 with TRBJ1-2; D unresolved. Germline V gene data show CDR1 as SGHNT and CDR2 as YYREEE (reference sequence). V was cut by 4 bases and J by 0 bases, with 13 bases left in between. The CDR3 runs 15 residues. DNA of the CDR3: TGTGCCAGCAGCGGGGAGTTTGGTCCTAACTATGGCTACACCTTC. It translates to CASSGEFGPNYGYTF.

CDR3 residues: CASSGTVSYNEQFF. The CDR3 nucleotides are TGTGCCAGCAGTGGGACGGTTTCCTACAATGAGCAGTTCTTC. This chain joins TRBV2 and TRBJ2-1, with D unclear. Germline V gene sequence: CDR1 SNHLY, CDR2 FYNNEI. This CDR3 has 14 amino acids. V was clipped by 4 bases and J by 1 base, with 8 bases between them.